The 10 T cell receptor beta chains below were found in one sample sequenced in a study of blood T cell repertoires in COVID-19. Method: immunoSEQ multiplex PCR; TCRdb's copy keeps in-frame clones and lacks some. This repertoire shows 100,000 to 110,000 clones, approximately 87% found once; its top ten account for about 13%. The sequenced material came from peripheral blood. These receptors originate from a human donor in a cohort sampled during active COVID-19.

CDR3 nucleotide sequence: TGTGCCAGCAGCGAGACAGGGGGGGATGAAAAACTGTTTTTT. It translates to CASSETGGDEKLFF. The V gene is TRBV9, the J gene TRBJ1-4; TRBD1 matches at 9 bases. This CDR3 is 14 amino acids long. The ends lost 3 bases at V and 6 bases at J; junction bases unmatched: 3. Germline loops: CDR1 SGDLS, CDR2 YYNGEE.

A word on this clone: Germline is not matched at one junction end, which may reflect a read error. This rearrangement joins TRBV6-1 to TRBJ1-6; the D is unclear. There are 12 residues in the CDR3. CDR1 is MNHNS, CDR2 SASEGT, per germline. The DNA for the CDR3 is TGTGCCAACAGTGAAGCTCTATTCACCCTCCACTTT. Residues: CANSEALFTLHF.

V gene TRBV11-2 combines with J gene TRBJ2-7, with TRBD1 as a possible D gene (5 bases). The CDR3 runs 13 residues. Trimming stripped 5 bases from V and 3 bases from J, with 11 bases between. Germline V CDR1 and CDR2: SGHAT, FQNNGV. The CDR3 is CASSPQTVYEQYF. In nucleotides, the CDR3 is TGTGCCAGCAGCCCCCAGACAGTCTACGAGCAGTACTTC.

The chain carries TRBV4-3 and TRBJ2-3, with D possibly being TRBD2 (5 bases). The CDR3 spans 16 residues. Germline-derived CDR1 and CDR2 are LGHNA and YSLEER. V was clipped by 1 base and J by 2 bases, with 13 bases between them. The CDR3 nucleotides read TGCGCCAGCAGCCAAGGTACCGGACTCCACACAGATACGCAGTATTTT. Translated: CASSQGTGLHTDTQYF.

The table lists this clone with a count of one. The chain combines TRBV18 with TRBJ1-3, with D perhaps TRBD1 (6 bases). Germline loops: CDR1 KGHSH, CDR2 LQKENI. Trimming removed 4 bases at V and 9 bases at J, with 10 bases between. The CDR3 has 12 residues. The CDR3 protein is CASSRRDTTIYF. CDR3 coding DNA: TGTGCCAGCTCACGCAGGGACACCACCATATATTTT.

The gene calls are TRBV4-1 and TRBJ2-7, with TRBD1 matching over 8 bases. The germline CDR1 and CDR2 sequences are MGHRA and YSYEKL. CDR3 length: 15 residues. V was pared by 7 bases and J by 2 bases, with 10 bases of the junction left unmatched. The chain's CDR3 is CASNQGAGTTYEQYF. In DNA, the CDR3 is TGCGCCAGCAACCAGGGGGCAGGGACGACCTACGAGCAGTACTTC.

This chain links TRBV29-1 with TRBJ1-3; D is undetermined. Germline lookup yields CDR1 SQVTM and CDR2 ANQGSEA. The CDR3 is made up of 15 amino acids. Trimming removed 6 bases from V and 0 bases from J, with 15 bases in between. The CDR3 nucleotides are TGCAGCGTCAAGGTTGGGCACACCTCTGGAAACACCATATATTTT. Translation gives CSVKVGHTSGNTIYF.

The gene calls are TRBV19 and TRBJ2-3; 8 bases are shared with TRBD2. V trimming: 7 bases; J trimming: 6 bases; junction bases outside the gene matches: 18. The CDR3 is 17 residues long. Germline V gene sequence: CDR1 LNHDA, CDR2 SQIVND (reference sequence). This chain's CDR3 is CASTPNGLAGRFDTQYF. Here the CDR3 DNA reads TGTGCCAGTACCCCAAACGGACTAGCTGGGAGATTTGATACGCAGTATTTT.

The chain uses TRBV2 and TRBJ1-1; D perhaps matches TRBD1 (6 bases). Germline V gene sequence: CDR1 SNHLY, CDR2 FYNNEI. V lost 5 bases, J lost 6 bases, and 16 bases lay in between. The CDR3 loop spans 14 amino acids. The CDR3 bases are TGTGCCAGCAGTTGGGGGGGCGGGCTAGCTGAAGCTTTCTTT. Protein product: CASSWGGGLAEAFF.

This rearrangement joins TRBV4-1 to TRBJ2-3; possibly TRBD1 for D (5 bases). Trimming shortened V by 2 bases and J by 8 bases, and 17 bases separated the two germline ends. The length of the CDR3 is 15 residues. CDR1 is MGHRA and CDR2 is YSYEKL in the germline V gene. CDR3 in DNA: TGCGCCAGCAGCCAACCCGCCGTAGGGGCGGTTACGCAGTATTTT. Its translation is CASSQPAVGAVTQYF.